Below, 21 T cell receptor beta chains from the same sample are listed, as sequenced in a study of blood T cell repertoires in COVID-19. Assay used: immunoSEQ multiplex PCR; TCRdb lists only in-frame clones, some missing. The sample holds about 160,000 clones, 87% seen once. Sequencing input: peripheral blood. The receptors stem from a woman in her fifties or sixties who had recovered from COVID-19.

The gene calls are TRBV6-1 and TRBJ2-3; 10 nucleotides align to TRBD2. V shed 3 bases and J 4 bases; nucleotides not matched to a gene: 7. CDR1 and CDR2 (germline): MNHNS, SASEGT. The CDR3 consists of 16 residues. For the CDR3, the DNA is TGTGCCAGCAGTGAGCAGCGGGGGGGCCGGTCAGATACGCAGTATTTT. This encodes CASSEQRGGRSDTQYF.

This sequence joins TRBV28 and TRBJ2-3; 7 nucleotides line up with TRBD1. The CDR3 sequence is 14 residues long. Germline-derived CDR1 and CDR2 are MDHEN and SYDVKM. Trimming removed 6 bases from V and 0 bases from J; junction bases left unmatched: 3. CDR3 sequence: CASRTGQSTDTQYF. CDR3 DNA: TGTGCCAGCAGGACGGGACAGAGCACAGATACGCAGTATTTT.

The genes are TRBV7-9 and TRBJ1-1, with D possibly being TRBD1 (5 bases). V was clipped by 6 bases and J by 1 base, with 12 bases between them. Germline CDR1 and CDR2: SEHNR and FQNEAQ (reference sequence). The length of the CDR3 is 14 residues. The CDR3 region is CASSPAGGNTEAFF. The CDR3, as DNA: TGTGCCAGCAGTCCGGCCGGGGGGAACACTGAAGCTTTCTTT.

V usage is TRBV3-1 (or the pseudogene TRBV3-2) and J usage is TRBJ1-4; D remains unclear. Deletions cut 3 bases from V and 8 bases from J, with 13 bases between. This CDR3 region has 14 residues. Germline V gene sequence: CDR1 LGHDT, CDR2 YNNKEL (reference sequence). The CDR3 DNA reads as TGTGCCAGCAGCCATCGGGGAGGCGAAGAAAAACTGTTTTTT. Encoded protein: CASSHRGGEEKLFF.

The V and J genes are TRBV21-1 and TRBJ2-7; the table's D call of TRBD2 was not tested on the DNA. TRBV21-1 is given as a pseudogene. This CDR3 region has 14 residues. Here the CDR3 reads CATLAGGSSYEQYF. Here the CDR3 DNA reads TGTGCCACGCTAGCGGGGGGAAGCTCCTACGAGCAGTACTTC.

This clone showed up just a few times. The chain is built from TRBV19 and TRBJ2-3; 10 bases line up with TRBD1. Losses at the gene ends were 8 bases for V and 2 bases for J; bases not matched to a gene: 7. Germline lookup yields CDR1 LNHDA and CDR2 SQIVND (reference sequence). This CDR3 comprises 15 residues. CDR3 nucleotides: TGTGCCAGTGGGGGACAGGGGACCATCACAGATACGCAGTATTTT. Amino acids: CASGGQGTITDTQYF. The whole variable domain, filled in from reference TRBV19 and TRBJ2-3, reads DGGITQSPKYLFRKEGQNVTLSCEQNLNHDAMYWYRQDPGQGLRLIYYSQIVNDFQKGDIAEGYSVSREKKESFPLTVTSAQKNPTAFYLCASGGQGTITDTQYFGPGTRLTVL.

V and J are TRBV7-2 and TRBJ1-2; D is ambiguous. Between the trimmed V and J ends, which lost 2 bases and 4 bases, there was a span of 11 bases. In germline, CDR1 is SGHTA, CDR2 FQGNSA. This CDR3 is built from 14 residues. CDR3 nucleotide sequence: TGTGCCAGCAGCTTACTTCCGGGAGCCTATGGCTACACCTTC. It yields the protein CASSLLPGAYGYTF.

The chain is built from TRBV24-1 and TRBJ2-5, with D possibly being TRBD1 (6 bases). This CDR3 is 14 amino acids long. The V and J ends lost 1 base and 3 bases respectively, with 8 bases between them. Germline CDR1 is KGHDR and CDR2 is SFDVKD. CDR3 loop: CATSDFRGEETQYF. The CDR3, as DNA: TGTGCCACCAGTGATTTCAGGGGAGAAGAGACCCAGTACTTC.

The V call is TRBV5-1, the J call TRBJ1-4, with TRBD1 identical over 7 bases. The CDR3 loop spans 16 amino acids. V dropped 2 bases and J dropped 8; count of bases not matched to a gene: 12. Germline CDR1 and CDR2: SGHRS and YFSETQ. The CDR3 nucleotides are TGCGCCAGCAGCTTTGGGGGATACAGGGGTAACGAAAAACTGTTTTTT. Protein: CASSFGGYRGNEKLFF.

The chain carries TRBV7-2 and TRBJ1-2; possible D gene TRBD1, 6 bases. Germline V gives CDR1 SGHTA, CDR2 FQGNSA. This CDR3 has 16 amino acids. V gave up 4 bases and J gave up 1 base, with 16 bases separating them. CDR3 protein: CASSSSLAQGNYGYTF. CDR3 in DNA: TGTGCCAGCAGCTCCTCCTTGGCACAGGGTAACTATGGCTACACCTTC.

A remark on this clone: The same CDR3 also results from other DNA sequences found in this sample. The chain joins TRBV9 to TRBJ1-2, with a weak D call TRBD1 (6 bases). CDR1 is SGDLS and CDR2 is YYNGEE in the germline V gene. This CDR3 region has 13 residues. Trimming cost V 3 bases and J 4 bases, with 10 bases left between them. CDR3 protein: CASSETGTYGYTF. In DNA, the CDR3 is TGTGCCAGCAGCGAGACAGGAACCTATGGCTACACCTTC.

The chain combines TRBV18 with TRBJ1-1; a weak D match, TRBD1 (5 bases). Germline CDR1 reads KGHSH; CDR2 reads LQKENI. The CDR3 totals 14 residues. The V end was cut by 3 bases, the J end by 2 bases, with 10 bases between. CDR3 region: CASSPLQGNTEAFF. In DNA, the CDR3 is TGTGCCAGCTCACCCCTCCAGGGAAACACTGAAGCTTTCTTT.

The chain links TRBV4-1 to TRBJ1-5; D ambiguous. V was shortened by 4 bases and J by 0 bases, with 10 bases between the two germline ends. Germline CDR1 is MGHRA and CDR2 is YSYEKL. CDR3 size: 15 residues. CDR3 DNA: TGCGCCAGCAGCCCGGTGAGCGGTAGCAATCAGCCCCAGCATTTT. Residues: CASSPVSGSNQPQHF.

A single count supports this clone. The genes are TRBV10-3 and TRBJ2-5; TRBD1 matches 8 bases. CDR3 length: 13 amino acids. With V trimmed by 5 bases and J by 5 bases, 4 bases remained unmatched. Germline CDR1 and CDR2: ENHRY and SYGVKD. The chain's CDR3 is CAISTTGAETQYF. In DNA, the CDR3 is TGTGCCATCAGTACGACAGGGGCGGAGACCCAGTACTTC.

This clone appeared a few times. The CDR3 sequence is CASRTVGGELFF. The CDR3, as DNA: TGCGCCAGTAGGACAGTAGGCGGGGAGCTGTTTTTT. V gene TRBV10-1 combines with J gene TRBJ2-2; TRBD1 might be the D (6 bases). V lost 9 bases and J 7 bases, leaving 12 bases between the germline ends. Germline V lookup: CDR1 WNHNN, CDR2 SYGVQD (reference sequence). This CDR3 region has 12 residues.

The chain recombines TRBV7-9 with TRBJ1-4, with D uncertain. The V gene lost 5 bases and the J gene lost 7 bases, with 14 bases spanning the gap. Germline values: CDR1 SEHNR, CDR2 FQNEAQ (reference sequence). The CDR3 sequence is 14 residues long. CDR3 amino acids: CASSQRSGREKLFF. In nucleotides, the CDR3 is TGTGCCAGCAGCCAACGAAGTGGGCGTGAAAAACTGTTTTTT.

The CDR3 loop reads CSLGQGYTGELFF. The CDR3 nucleotides read TGCAGCTTGGGACAGGGCTACACCGGGGAGCTGTTTTTT. The chain employs TRBV29-1 and TRBJ2-2, with 9 bases that match TRBD1. V was pared by 8 bases and J by 3 bases, with 4 bases of the junction left unmatched. Per germline, CDR1 SQVTM and CDR2 ANQGSEA. The CDR3 length is 13 residues.

In this sample, this clone turned up once. The V gene is TRBV9, the J gene TRBJ2-5; D remains unclear. V lost 0 bases and J lost 4, with 10 bases in between. There are 14 residues in the CDR3. CDR1 is SGDLS and CDR2 is YYNGEE in the germline V gene. CDR3 DNA sequence: TGTGCCAGCAGCGTAGACCACCAAGCAGAGACCCAGTACTTC. Protein product: CASSVDHQAETQYF.

V usage is TRBV5-6 and J usage is TRBJ2-1, with D perhaps TRBD2 (5 bases). CDR1 is SGHDT, CDR2 YYEEEE, per germline. Trimming pared 0 bases from V and 0 bases from J, leaving 13 bases between. This CDR3 has 17 amino acids. CDR3 residues: CASSLALAEGSYNEQFF. In DNA form, the CDR3 reads TGTGCCAGCAGCTTGGCCTTAGCTGAGGGCTCCTACAATGAGCAGTTCTTC. The variable domain in full, completed from reference TRBV5-6 and TRBJ2-1, reads DAGVTQSPTHLIKTRGQQVTLRCSPKSGHDTVSWYQQALGQGPQFIFQYYEEEERQRGNFPDRFSGHQFPNYSSELNVNALLLGDSALYLCASSLALAEGSYNEQFFGPGTRLTVL.

The CDR3 here is CASSLSRIGTLTGYTF. The CDR3, as DNA: TGTGCCAGCAGCCTTAGCAGAATTGGGACATTGACAGGCTACACCTTC. V and J are TRBV11-2 and TRBJ1-2; the D gene is possibly TRBD1 (6 bases). This CDR3 is 16 amino acids long. Germline-derived CDR1 and CDR2 are SGHAT and FQNNGV. The ends were cut back, 5 bases at V and 8 bases at J, with 24 bases in the middle.

This clone came up once. The rearrangement joins TRBV5-1 to TRBJ2-7, with a possible D match to TRBD2 (5 bases). Germline assignment: CDR1 SGHRS and CDR2 YFSETQ. The CDR3 is 15 residues long. V was shortened by 0 bases and J by 2 bases, with 12 bases between the two germline ends. CDR3 nucleotides: TGCGCCAGCAGCTTGGCTTTTACGGGAACCTACGAGCAGTACTTC. The encoded protein is CASSLAFTGTYEQYF.